The source of this TCR beta chain is a study of blood T cell repertoires in COVID-19. Overall study context: Both acute and convalescent COVID-19 samples were obtained from the United States, Italy and Spain. Sources were T cells, B-cell-depleted T cells, or PBMCs; the material itself was cDNA or gDNA.

Clinical history as reported by participants underpinned cohort assignment. Source study methods: By means of reference gene primer amplification, nucleated cell counts were estimated. Clones were read by immunoSEQ multiplex PCR, and TCRdb kept only the in-frame ones, dropping some. For V, J and clone size, that table is used; D and trimming come from the DNA. The table records about 250,000 clones, roughly 85% of them present only once. J gave up 4 bases and V 7 bases, and 15 bases lay outside the gene matches. This CDR3 is built from 16 residues. The V gene's germline CDR1 is LNHDA and CDR2 SQIVND (reference sequence).

The chain carries TRBV19 and TRBJ1-2, with 7 bases fitting TRBD1. This clonotype was sampled from a woman in her 50s with acute COVID-19. Material for sequencing was PBMCs or T cells enriched from blood (not recorded which). For the CDR3, the DNA is TGTGCCAGTAAGCCTGGGACAGAGCCGCTAGGCTATGGCTACACCTTC. This gives the protein CASKPGTEPLGYGYTF.